This TCR beta chain is from a study of control samples from healthy donors and cancer patients. The CDR3 sequence is 13 residues long. The V end lost 0 bases, the J end lost 5 bases, and 7 bases lay between the germline ends. Germline-derived CDR1 and CDR2 are SNHLY and FYNNEI. Clones were sequenced by immunoSEQ multiplex PCR, and TCRdb holds only the in-frame ones, with some missing. This sample has 100,000 to 150,000 clones, with 92% found just once. The receptor comes from a man younger than 35 in good health. Sample: blood. The V and J genes are TRBV2 and TRBJ1-2; D is unresolved. CDR3 in DNA: TGTGCCAGCAGTGAAGCGCTTCTGTATGGCTACACCTTC. It codes for CASSEALLYGYTF.